This TCR beta chain stems from a study of blood T cells in healthy people across ages. On the study more broadly: With template switching, about one barcoded beta molecule was captured per two T cells.

A second PCR of roughly 7 to 11 cycles used a sample-barcoded 5' primer and a J-beta primer mix. TCRdb reprocessed the 5' RACE reads via MiXCR and lists one record per CDR3 protein. The sample lists over 450,000 distinct CDR3 sequences, around 24% occurring once. This clonotype was observed a few times. The CDR3 is 14 residues long. CDR1 LNHDA and CDR2 SQIVND come from the germline V gene (reference sequence). Trimming took off 1 base at V and 1 base at J, with 8 bases between the two ends. The sample was also reused in another study, on T cells of mothers and their children. That source adds: The study obtained over 9.5 million TCR beta CDR3 reads per mother and 3 million to 3.5 million per child.

The sample was blood. This TCR was recovered from a boy between 10 and 17 years old in good health. V is TRBV19 and J is TRBJ2-7, with D unclear. The CDR3 region is CASSIGGNSYEQYF. In DNA form, the CDR3 reads TGTGCCAGTAGTATAGGTGGGAATTCCTACGAGCAGTACTTC. The full variable domain, completed using reference TRBV19 and TRBJ2-7, is DGGITQSPKYLFRKEGQNVTLSCEQNLNHDAMYWYRQDPGQGLRLIYYSQIVNDFQKGDIAEGYSVSREKKESFPLTVTSAQKNPTAFYLCASSIGGNSYEQYFGPGTRLTVT.